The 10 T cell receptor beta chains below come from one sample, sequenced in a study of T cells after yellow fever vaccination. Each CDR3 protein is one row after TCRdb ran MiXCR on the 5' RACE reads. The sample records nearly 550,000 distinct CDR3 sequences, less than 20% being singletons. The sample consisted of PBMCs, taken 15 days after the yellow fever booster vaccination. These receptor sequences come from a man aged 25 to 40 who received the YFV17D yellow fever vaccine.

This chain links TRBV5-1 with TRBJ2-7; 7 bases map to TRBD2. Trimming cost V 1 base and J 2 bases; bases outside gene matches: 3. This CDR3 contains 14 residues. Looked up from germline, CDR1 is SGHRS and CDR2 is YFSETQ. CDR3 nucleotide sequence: TGCGCCAGCAGCTTGCTAGCGGAAGCCTACGAGCAGTACTTC. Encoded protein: CASSLLAEAYEQYF.

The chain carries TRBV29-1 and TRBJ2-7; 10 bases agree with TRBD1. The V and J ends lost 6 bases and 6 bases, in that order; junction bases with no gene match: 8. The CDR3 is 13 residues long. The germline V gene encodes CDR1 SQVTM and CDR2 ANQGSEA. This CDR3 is CSVMGQGRFEQYF. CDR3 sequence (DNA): TGCAGCGTGATGGGACAGGGGAGATTCGAGCAGTACTTC.

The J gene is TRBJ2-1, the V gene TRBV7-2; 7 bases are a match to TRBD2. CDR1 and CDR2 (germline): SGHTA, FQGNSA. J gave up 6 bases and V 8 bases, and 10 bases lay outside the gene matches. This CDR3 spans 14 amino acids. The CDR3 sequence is CASGSFIAGNEQFF. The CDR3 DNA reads TGTGCCAGCGGCTCATTCATAGCGGGCAATGAGCAGTTCTTC.

The CDR3 DNA follows: TGTGCCAGCAGCAATCGACTAGCGGGATCCACAGATACGCAGTATTTT. This codes for CASSNRLAGSTDTQYF. V is TRBV7-8 and J is TRBJ2-3, with 11 positions matching TRBD2. Germline V lookup: CDR1 SGHVS, CDR2 FQNEAQ. J was trimmed by 2 bases and V by 5 bases; bases with no gene match: 6. The CDR3 runs 16 residues.

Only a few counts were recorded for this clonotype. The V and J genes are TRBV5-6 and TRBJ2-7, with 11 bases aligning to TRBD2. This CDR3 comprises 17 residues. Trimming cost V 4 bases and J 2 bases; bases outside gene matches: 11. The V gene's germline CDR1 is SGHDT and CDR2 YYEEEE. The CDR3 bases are TGTGCCAGCAGCCAAAGATCCGGGACTAGCGGTACCTACGAGCAGTACTTC. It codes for CASSQRSGTSGTYEQYF.

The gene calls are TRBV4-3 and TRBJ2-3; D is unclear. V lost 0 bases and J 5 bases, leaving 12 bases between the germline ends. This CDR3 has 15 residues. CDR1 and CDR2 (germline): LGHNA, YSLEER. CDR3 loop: CASSQDDTMGDTQYF. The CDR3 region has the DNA TGCGCCAGCAGCCAAGACGACACGATGGGAGATACGCAGTATTTT.

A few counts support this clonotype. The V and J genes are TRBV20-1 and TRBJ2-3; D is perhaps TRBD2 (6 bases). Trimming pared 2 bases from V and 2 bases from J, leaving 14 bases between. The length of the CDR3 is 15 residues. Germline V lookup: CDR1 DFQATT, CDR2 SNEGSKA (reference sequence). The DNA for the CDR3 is TGCAGTGCTAGACCCCCGGGGGTCTCCACAGATACGCAGTATTTT. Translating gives CSARPPGVSTDTQYF.

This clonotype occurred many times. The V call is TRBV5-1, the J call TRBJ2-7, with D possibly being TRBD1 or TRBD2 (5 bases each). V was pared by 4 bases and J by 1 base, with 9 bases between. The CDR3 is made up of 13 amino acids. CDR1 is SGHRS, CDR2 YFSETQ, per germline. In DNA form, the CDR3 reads TGCGCCAGCAGCCGGGACGGGTCCTACGAGCAGTACTTC. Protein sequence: CASSRDGSYEQYF.

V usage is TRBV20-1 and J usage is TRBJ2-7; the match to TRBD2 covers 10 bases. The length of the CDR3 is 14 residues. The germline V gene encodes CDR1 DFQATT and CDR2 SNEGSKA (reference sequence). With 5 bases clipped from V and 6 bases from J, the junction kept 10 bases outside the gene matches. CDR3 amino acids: CSAQSGRGSGEQYF. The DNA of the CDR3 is TGCAGTGCTCAGAGCGGGAGGGGGTCCGGCGAGCAGTACTTC.

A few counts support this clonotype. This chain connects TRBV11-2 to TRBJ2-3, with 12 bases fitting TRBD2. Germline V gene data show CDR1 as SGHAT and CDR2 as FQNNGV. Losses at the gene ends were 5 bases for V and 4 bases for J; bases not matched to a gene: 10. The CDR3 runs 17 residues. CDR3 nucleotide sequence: TGTGCCAGCAGCATGGGACTAGCGGGCCCCCCGCCAGATACGCAGTATTTT. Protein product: CASSMGLAGPPPDTQYF.